This paragraph covers one T cell receptor beta chain sequence. This sample was taken from a study of T cell changes during pregnancy in multiple sclerosis. Assay used: immunoSEQ multiplex PCR; TCRdb lists only in-frame clones, some missing. Of about 70,000 clones in the sample, 92% were seen once. The TCR sequence derives from a female donor with multiple sclerosis, enrolled in a pregnancy study. Sequenced material: CD4+ T cells from peripheral blood mononuclear cells, taken after pregnancy.

The CDR3 DNA reads TGTGCCAGCACCCGGGGGCAGGGGGCGGAAACAGATACGCAGTATTTT. Its protein is CASTRGQGAETDTQYF. The V and J genes are TRBV5-4 and TRBJ2-3; 8 nucleotides match TRBD1. CDR1 and CDR2 from the germline V gene are SGHNT and YYREEE (reference sequence). This CDR3 region has 16 residues. With 6 bases clipped from V and 3 bases from J, the junction kept 12 bases outside the gene matches.